A selection of T cell receptor beta chains follows, all from one sample in a study of T cells after yellow fever vaccination. TCRdb passed the 5' RACE reads through MiXCR, listing each CDR3 protein once. The sample shows 300,000 to 450,000 distinct CDR3 sequences, about 6% of them seen only once. This specimen consisted of PBMCs, obtained 5 days after the yellow fever booster vaccination. These TCRs come from a man aged 25 to 40 who received the YFV17D yellow fever vaccine. Each CDR3 is given with its conserved first and last residue. The order of the fields is V gene, J gene, D gene, clone size, CDR3 protein, CDR3 DNA. D genes are given only for firm matches. Size values are once, few and many counts, or a class for expanded clones, and some rows have none.

V: TRBV30
J: TRBJ2-2
D: .
size: few
CDR3: CAWSRLVPGELFF
DNA: TGTGCCTGGAGTCGGCTCGTCCCCGGGGAGCTGTTTTTT

V: TRBV5-8
J: TRBJ2-1
D: .
size: few
CDR3: CASIPGYVGRNEQFF
DNA: TGTGCCAGCATCCCGGGGTACGTGGGTAGAAATGAGCAGTTCTTC

V: TRBV5-1
J: TRBJ2-7
D: TRBD2
size: .
CDR3: CASSLRLAGGGEQYF
DNA: TGCGCCAGCAGCTTGCGACTAGCGGGAGGCGGCGAGCAGTACTTC

V: TRBV20-1
J: TRBJ1-4
D: .
size: few
CDR3: CSASLQLTNEKLFF
DNA: TGCAGTGCAAGCCTCCAACTAACTAATGAAAAACTGTTTTTT

V: TRBV18
J: TRBJ1-2
D: TRBD1
size: .
CDR3: CASSPGQDLQGYTF
DNA: TGTGCCAGCTCGCCGGGACAGGACCTTCAGGGCTACACCTTC

V: TRBV4-2
J: TRBJ2-7
D: .
size: few
CDR3: CASSRGAEQYF
DNA: TGTGCCAGCAGCCGGGGCGCCGAGCAGTACTTC

V: TRBV20-1
J: TRBJ2-4
D: .
size: few
CDR3: CSARDLSAGSGYIQYF
DNA: TGCAGTGCTAGAGATTTAAGCGCAGGGTCGGGGTACATTCAGTACTTC

V: TRBV29-1
J: TRBJ2-1
D: .
size: few
CDR3: CSAAHYSSLVLNEQFF
DNA: TGCAGCGCCGCCCATTACAGCAGTCTGGTACTCAATGAGCAGTTCTTC

V: TRBV9
J: TRBJ2-7
D: .
size: few
CDR3: CASSATGINEQYF
DNA: TGTGCCAGCAGCGCAACAGGGATCAACGAGCAGTACTTC

V: TRBV29-1
J: TRBJ2-1
D: TRBD2
size: .
CDR3: CSVLSGSSYNEQFF
DNA: TGCAGCGTCCTTAGCGGGAGCTCCTACAATGAGCAGTTCTTC

V: TRBV1
J: TRBJ2-1
D: .
size: .
CDR3: CTSSQMASGSTDEQFF
DNA: TGCACCAGCAGCCAAATGGCTAGCGGGAGTACCGATGAGCAGTTCTTC

V: TRBV12-3/TRBV12-4
J: TRBJ2-3
D: TRBD1
size: few
CDR3: CASSPTVRGNTQYF
DNA: TGTGCCAGCAGTCCAACCGTCAGGGGGAATACGCAGTATTTT

V: TRBV20-1
J: TRBJ1-1
D: .
size: few
CDR3: CSAREGVQAFF
DNA: TGCAGTGCTAGAGAGGGGGTCCAAGCTTTCTTT

V: TRBV5-5
J: TRBJ2-2
D: TRBD1
size: many
CDR3: CASSLDDRGRGGTGELFF
DNA: TGTGCCAGCAGCTTGGATGACAGGGGGCGCGGCGGCACCGGGGAGCTGTTTTTT

V: TRBV15
J: TRBJ2-7
D: .
size: many
CDR3: CATSRGLGVGRTYEQYF
DNA: TGTGCCACCAGCAGAGGATTGGGGGTTGGCCGTACCTACGAGCAGTACTTC

V: TRBV9
J: TRBJ2-7
D: .
size: many
CDR3: CASSVDWGGGYEQYF
DNA: TGTGCCAGCAGCGTAGATTGGGGTGGTGGATACGAGCAGTACTTC

V: TRBV12-3/TRBV12-4
J: TRBJ2-1
D: .
size: few
CDR3: CASSLWGDWYNEQFF
DNA: TGTGCCAGCAGTTTATGGGGGGACTGGTACAATGAGCAGTTCTTC

V: TRBV5-1
J: TRBJ2-1
D: .
size: many
CDR3: CASSLGPDNEQFF
DNA: TGTGCCAGCAGCCTCGGACCAGACAATGAGCAGTTCTTC

V: TRBV2
J: TRBJ2-5
D: TRBD2
size: many
CDR3: CASSDWGLDPPRYF
DNA: TGTGCCAGCAGTGATTGGGGACTAGACCCCCCTAGGTACTTC

V: TRBV27
J: TRBJ2-3
D: TRBD1
size: many
CDR3: CASSLRTGSTQYF
DNA: TGTGCCAGCAGTTTACGGACAGGGAGTACGCAGTATTTT

V: TRBV20-1
J: TRBJ2-2
D: TRBD1
size: few
CDR3: CSARTGGANTGELFF
DNA: TGCAGTGCTAGGACAGGGGGCGCGAACACCGGGGAGCTGTTTTTT

V: TRBV20-1
J: TRBJ2-3
D: .
size: .
CDR3: CSAQIAEVVYF
DNA: TGCAGTGCTCAAATAGCGGAGGTGGTCTATTTT

V: TRBV12-3/TRBV12-4
J: TRBJ2-7
D: .
size: .
CDR3: CASSFGKSEQYF
DNA: TGTGCCAGCAGTTTTGGGAAATCGGAGCAGTACTTC

V: TRBV5-1
J: TRBJ2-6
D: .
size: many
CDR3: CASSLSVSGANVLTF
DNA: TGCGCCAGCAGCTTGAGCGTCTCTGGGGCCAACGTCCTGACTTTC

V: TRBV7-2
J: TRBJ2-5
D: .
size: few
CDR3: CASSFSRASETQYF
DNA: TGTGCCAGCAGCTTCTCCAGGGCATCAGAGACCCAGTACTTC

V: TRBV24-1
J: TRBJ2-3
D: .
size: many
CDR3: CATSRQRTPRGGATDTQYF
DNA: TGTGCCACCAGCCGCCAACGGACCCCGAGAGGAGGGGCCACAGATACGCAGTATTTT

V: TRBV15
J: TRBJ2-7
D: .
size: few
CDR3: CATSRDRRLKSYEQYF
DNA: TGTGCCACCAGCAGAGATCGAAGGCTTAAATCCTACGAGCAGTACTTC

V: TRBV27
J: TRBJ2-3
D: TRBD2
size: many
CDR3: CASRGGLASRSTDTQYF
DNA: TGTGCCAGCAGAGGGGGACTAGCCTCTAGGAGCACAGATACGCAGTATTTT

V: TRBV3-1
J: TRBJ2-7
D: TRBD1
size: many
CDR3: CASSFWTGAYEQYF
DNA: TGTGCCAGCAGCTTCTGGACAGGGGCCTACGAGCAGTACTTC

V: TRBV6-5
J: TRBJ2-5
D: .
size: .
CDR3: CASSYSFAGRETQYF
DNA: TGTGCCAGCAGTTACTCGTTTGCAGGGAGAGAGACCCAGTACTTC

V: TRBV20-1
J: TRBJ2-5
D: .
size: .
CDR3: CSALPDREETQNF
DNA: TGCAGTGCTCTACCCGACAGGGAGGAGACCCAGAACTTC

V: TRBV6-2/TRBV6-3
J: TRBJ2-1
D: TRBD2
size: .
CDR3: CASSYLGTSGASRSYNEQFF
DNA: TGTGCCAGCAGTTACCTAGGGACTAGCGGCGCCTCCCGGTCCTACAATGAGCAGTTCTTC

V: TRBV4-3
J: TRBJ2-7
D: TRBD1
size: many
CDR3: CASSRDRTSYEQYF
DNA: TGCGCCAGCAGCCGGGACAGGACCTCCTACGAGCAGTACTTC

V: TRBV6-2/TRBV6-3
J: TRBJ2-3
D: TRBD2
size: few
CDR3: CASSYALAEPTDTQYF
DNA: TGTGCCAGCAGTTACGCTCTAGCGGAACCCACAGATACGCAGTATTTT

V: TRBV10-3
J: TRBJ2-7
D: TRBD2
size: .
CDR3: CATHPLAGDPPTYEQYF
DNA: TGTGCCACTCACCCTCTAGCGGGAGACCCCCCGACCTACGAGCAGTACTTC

V: TRBV19
J: TRBJ2-2
D: .
size: .
CDR3: CASNPGAANTGELFF
DNA: TGTGCCAGTAATCCTGGGGCAGCGAACACCGGGGAGCTGTTTTTT

V: TRBV4-3
J: TRBJ2-3
D: .
size: few
CDR3: CASSQVYRRDTQYF
DNA: TGCGCCAGCAGCCAAGTATATCGGCGGGATACGCAGTATTTT

V: TRBV29-1
J: TRBJ2-1
D: .
size: .
CDR3: CSVVGGEQFF
DNA: TGCAGCGTTGTCGGGGGTGAGCAGTTCTTC

V: TRBV4-3
J: TRBJ2-1
D: TRBD2
size: few
CDR3: CASSQGLASNEQFF
DNA: TGCGCCAGCAGCCAGGGACTAGCGAGCAATGAGCAGTTCTTC

V: TRBV29-1
J: TRBJ1-1
D: TRBD1
size: .
CDR3: CSVSDRGLAFF
DNA: TGCAGCGTCTCGGACAGGGGGCTTGCTTTCTTT

V: TRBV7-2
J: TRBJ2-7
D: TRBD2
size: .
CDR3: CASSKSGMSSYEQYF
DNA: TGTGCCAGCAGCAAGAGCGGGATGAGCTCCTACGAGCAGTACTTC

V: TRBV27
J: TRBJ2-3
D: TRBD1
size: .
CDR3: CASSPKRGQSADTQYF
DNA: TGTGCCAGCAGTCCGAAACGGGGACAGTCCGCAGATACGCAGTATTTT

V: TRBV7-2
J: TRBJ2-3
D: .
size: few
CDR3: CASSSYPRHSSTDTQYF
DNA: TGTGCCAGCAGCTCCTATCCCCGACACTCTAGCACAGATACGCAGTATTTT

V: TRBV15
J: TRBJ1-2
D: TRBD1
size: many
CDR3: CATSKRTGGINYGYTF
DNA: TGTGCCACCAGCAAGAGGACAGGCGGAATAAACTATGGCTACACCTTC

V: TRBV6-1
J: TRBJ1-2
D: .
size: many
CDR3: CASSEARNYGYTF
DNA: TGTGCCAGCAGTGAAGCGCGGAACTATGGCTACACCTTC

V: TRBV18
J: TRBJ2-7
D: TRBD1
size: few
CDR3: CASTRGKQGYEQYF
DNA: TGTGCCAGCACCCGGGGCAAACAGGGGTACGAGCAGTACTTC

V: TRBV7-2
J: TRBJ2-5
D: TRBD2
size: many
CDR3: CASSSSGIETQYF
DNA: TGTGCCAGCAGCTCTAGCGGGATTGAGACCCAGTACTTC

V: TRBV5-1
J: TRBJ2-2
D: .
size: .
CDR3: CASSLQVAYTGELFF
DNA: TGCGCCAGCAGCTTACAGGTAGCCTACACCGGGGAGCTGTTTTTT

V: TRBV24-1
J: TRBJ2-4
D: TRBD2
size: many
CDR3: CATSDPLAEGRDIQYF
DNA: TGTGCCACCAGTGATCCCCTAGCGGAGGGGAGGGACATTCAGTACTTC

V: TRBV6-6
J: TRBJ2-1
D: .
size: few
CDR3: CASSSGQYNEQFF
DNA: TGTGCCAGCAGTTCGGGACAATACAATGAGCAGTTCTTC

V: TRBV5-6
J: TRBJ2-2
D: TRBD1
size: many
CDR3: CASSLRRTGENTGELFF
DNA: TGTGCCAGCAGCTTGCGACGGACAGGGGAAAACACCGGGGAGCTGTTTTTT

V: TRBV20-1
J: TRBJ1-4
D: .
size: .
CDR3: CSARKGEKLFF
DNA: TGCAGTGCGAGGAAGGGAGAAAAACTGTTTTTT

V: TRBV6-1
J: TRBJ2-5
D: .
size: many
CDR3: CASSEVRGETQYF
DNA: TGTGCCAGCAGTGAAGTTCGGGGTGAGACCCAGTACTTC

V: TRBV3-1
J: TRBJ1-2
D: .
size: many
CDR3: CASSQGYGYTF
DNA: TGTGCCAGCAGCCAGGGCTATGGCTACACCTTC

V: TRBV30
J: TRBJ2-1
D: .
size: few
CDR3: CAWSVGEQFF
DNA: TGTGCCTGGAGTGTCGGGGAGCAGTTCTTC

V: TRBV11-2
J: TRBJ2-1
D: .
size: .
CDR3: CASSRFRDFNNEQFF
DNA: TGTGCCAGCAGCCGATTCCGGGACTTTAACAATGAGCAGTTCTTC

V: TRBV5-1
J: TRBJ2-2
D: .
size: many
CDR3: CASSQRETGELFF
DNA: TGCGCCAGCAGCCAAAGAGAGACCGGGGAGCTGTTTTTT